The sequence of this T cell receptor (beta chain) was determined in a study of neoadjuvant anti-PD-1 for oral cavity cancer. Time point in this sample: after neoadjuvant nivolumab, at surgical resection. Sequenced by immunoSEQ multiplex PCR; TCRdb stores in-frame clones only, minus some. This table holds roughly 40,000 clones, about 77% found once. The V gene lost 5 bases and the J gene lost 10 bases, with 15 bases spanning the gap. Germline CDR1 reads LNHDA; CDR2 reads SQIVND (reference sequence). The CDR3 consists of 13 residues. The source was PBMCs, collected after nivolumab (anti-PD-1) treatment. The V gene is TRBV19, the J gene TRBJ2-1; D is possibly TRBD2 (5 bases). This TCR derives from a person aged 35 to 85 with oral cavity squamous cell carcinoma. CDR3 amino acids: CASSSDWVGEQFF. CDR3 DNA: TGTGCCAGTAGTTCGGACTGGGTGGGGGAGCAGTTCTTC. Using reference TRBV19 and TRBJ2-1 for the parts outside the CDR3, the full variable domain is DGGITQSPKYLFRKEGQNVTLSCEQNLNHDAMYWYRQDPGQGLRLIYYSQIVNDFQKGDIAEGYSVSREKKESFPLTVTSAQKNPTAFYLCASSSDWVGEQFFGPGTRLTVL.